The 2 T cell receptor beta chains reported below all come from one sample, sequenced in a study of CD4+ T cells in melanoma. The repertoire was sequenced with immunoSEQ multiplex PCR; TCRdb's copy has only in-frame clones and lacks some. The table includes more than 110,000 clones, nearly 95% detected once. These receptors were collected from a human donor with melanoma.

The chain links TRBV2 to TRBJ2-3; possibly TRBD2 for D (6 bases). CDR1 and CDR2 from the germline V gene are SNHLY and FYNNEI. The CDR3 length is 14 residues. V was shortened by 8 bases and J by 0 bases, with 12 bases between the two germline ends. The DNA of the CDR3 is TGTGCCAGCGGGGGACTTCCTAGCACAGATACGCAGTATTTT. Amino acids: CASGGLPSTDTQYF.

This chain uses TRBV5-1 with TRBJ2-5; TRBD2 might be the D (7 bases). The CDR3 sequence is 14 residues long. CDR1 and CDR2 (germline): SGHRS, YFSETQ. V dropped 5 bases and J dropped 5 bases, with 16 bases sitting between them. DNA for the CDR3: TGCGCCAGCAGGCGAAACGCGGGGGCGGAGACCCAGTACTTC. Amino acids: CASRRNAGAETQYF.